This T cell receptor beta chain is from a study of shared clonotypes between healthy human individuals. All donors qualified as healthy HIV-negative adults and had experienced no recent acute infections or vaccinations. Donors, without exception, were Caucasian adults residing in Nashville, Tennessee. General study findings and limits: A generally larger estimated richness was seen in naive subsets than in memory subsets.

There are 16 residues in the CDR3. In germline, CDR1 is SGDLS, CDR2 YYNGEE. Trimming left V 1 base short and J 0 bases short, with 11 bases between. Data came from immunoSEQ multiplex PCR; TCRdb stores just in-frame clones and leaves some out. The sample gives 2 million to 2.5 million clones, around 95% of which show up once; more than 0.1% is in the top ten. Points on this clone: Its antigen remains unidentified. At the DNA level, this CDR3 is encoded by other sequences in the same sample as well.

The clonotype comes from a man aged 18 to 29 in good health. The sample was naive CD4+ T cells sorted from blood. This sample's subset: CD45RA+ positively selected. The chain employs TRBV9 and TRBJ1-3; TRBD1 is a possible D gene (6 bases). CDR3 nucleotide sequence: TGTGCCAGCAGCGTAAGGGGGGATACCTCTGGAAACACCATATATTTT. This codes for CASSVRGDTSGNTIYF.